Below, 31 T cell receptor beta chains from the same sample are listed, as sequenced in a study of T cell clones after liver transplantation. Assay used: immunoSEQ multiplex PCR; TCRdb lists only in-frame clones, some missing. This sample has about 120,000 clones, with about nine tenths found just once. Sequences were derived from CD4+ T cells from blood, sampled 12 months after liver transplant. These receptor sequences come from a human patient who received a liver transplant. Some T cells may be graft donor cells.

This sequence joins TRBV2 and TRBJ1-5; D call uncertain. Germline V gene lookup returns CDR1 SNHLY and CDR2 FYNNEI. This CDR3 has 14 amino acids. V lost 4 bases and J 2 bases, leaving 9 bases between the germline ends. In DNA form, the CDR3 reads TGTGCCAGCAGTGCACAGCTTGGCAATCAGCCCCAGCATTTT. This sequence encodes CASSAQLGNQPQHF.

The genes are TRBV15 and TRBJ1-4, with a possible D match to TRBD1 (5 bases). Germline V gene sequence: CDR1 LNHNV, CDR2 YYDKDF (reference sequence). Trimming pared 2 bases from V and 7 bases from J, leaving 17 bases between. The CDR3 totals 16 residues. The DNA for the CDR3 is TGTGCCACCAGCAGACCACAACGGGGGGAAGGTGAAAAACTGTTTTTT. Translated: CATSRPQRGEGEKLFF.

The chain carries TRBV7-9 and TRBJ1-3, with 9 positions matching TRBD1. The CDR3 length is 17 residues. Germline V CDR1 and CDR2: SEHNR, FQNEAQ (reference sequence). After removal of 6 bases from V and 4 bases from J, the junction contained 13 bases not matched to a gene. The CDR3 DNA follows: TGTGCCAGCAGGTGGACAGGGGATATTGCAAGGGGAAACACCATATATTTT. It translates to CASRWTGDIARGNTIYF. Using reference TRBV7-9 and TRBJ1-3 for the parts outside the CDR3, the full variable domain is DTGVSQNPRHKITKRGQNVTFRCDPISEHNRLYWYRQTLGQGPEFLTYFQNEAQLEKSRLLSDRFSAERPKGSFSTLEIQRTEQGDSAMYLCASRWTGDIARGNTIYFGEGSWLTVV.

This chain links TRBV10-2 with TRBJ1-1, with no clear D. Germline V gene sequence: CDR1 WSHSY, CDR2 SAAADI. This CDR3 is built from 12 residues. Between the trimmed V and J ends, which lost 5 bases and 1 base, there was a span of 5 bases. CDR3 nucleotide sequence: TGCGCCAGCAGTTGGGGGAACACTGAAGCTTTCTTT. It codes for CASSWGNTEAFF.

The CDR3 region is CASRVTAYEQYF. The CDR3 coding sequence is TGTGCCAGCAGGGTCACAGCCTACGAGCAGTACTTC. The J gene is TRBJ2-7, the V gene TRBV2; no clear D. This CDR3 has 12 amino acids. Germline CDR1 SNHLY, CDR2 FYNNEI. Trimming cost V 6 bases and J 2 bases, with 8 bases left between them.

CDR3 residues: CASSDLVVGEQFF. The DNA of the CDR3 is TGTGCCAGCAGTGATCTAGTTGTTGGTGAGCAGTTCTTC. The V and J genes are TRBV28 and TRBJ2-1; no firm D call. CDR3 size: 13 residues. Trimming took off 5 bases at V and 9 bases at J, with 14 bases between the two ends. The germline V gene has CDR1 MDHEN and CDR2 SYDVKM.

The chain is built from TRBV5-8 and TRBJ2-7; 7 bases map to TRBD1. CDR3 size: 13 residues. The J segment lost 4 bases and the V segment lost 5 bases, leaving 6 bases of the junction unmatched. The V gene's germline CDR1 is SGHTS and CDR2 YDEGEE. The DNA for the CDR3 is TGTGCCAGCAGATTGACGACAGGGTACGAGCAGTACTTC. Translated, it gives CASRLTTGYEQYF.

This chain joins TRBV28 and TRBJ2-7, with 12 bases lining up with TRBD2. The V gene end was trimmed by 5 bases and the J gene end by 5 bases; junction bases not matched to a gene: 13. Germline CDR1 is MDHEN and CDR2 is SYDVKM. This CDR3 is built from 17 residues. CDR3 sequence: CASSLRLAGAPGDEQYF. CDR3 sequence (DNA): TGTGCCAGCAGTCTGAGACTAGCGGGAGCCCCTGGGGACGAGCAGTACTTC.

CDR3 residues: CASSMIQGDQPQHF. CDR3 nucleotide sequence: TGTGCCAGTAGTATGATCCAGGGGGATCAGCCCCAGCATTTT. The chain links TRBV19 to TRBJ1-5, with TRBD1 identical over 7 bases. J gave up 5 bases and V 3 bases, and 4 bases lay outside the gene matches. This CDR3 region has 14 residues. From germline, CDR1 is LNHDA and CDR2 SQIVND (reference sequence).

The chain joins TRBV10-3 to TRBJ2-5, with 8 positions matching TRBD2. The V segment lost 11 bases and the J segment 2 bases; nucleotides outside the gene matches: 16. In germline, CDR1 is ENHRY, CDR2 SYGVKD. The length of the CDR3 is 16 residues. The DNA for the CDR3 is TGTGCCTCCCGGGGGGGCGAACAATCTGCACAAGAGACCCAGTACTTC. As protein: CASRGGEQSAQETQYF.

In DNA, the CDR3 is TGTGCCAGTAGTATAGCCAACACATTTTCCTACGAGCAGTACTTC. Amino acids: CASSIANTFSYEQYF. The chain employs TRBV19 and TRBJ2-7, with D uncertain. Germline V gene sequence: CDR1 LNHDA, CDR2 SQIVND (reference sequence). V shed 1 base and J shed 1 base, with 11 bases lying between them. This CDR3 has 15 amino acids.

The chain recombines TRBV2 with TRBJ1-5; 9 positions match TRBD1. In germline, CDR1 is SNHLY, CDR2 FYNNEI. This CDR3 is 13 amino acids long. The V gene end was trimmed by 7 bases and the J gene end by 5 bases; junction bases not matched to a gene: 3. Here the CDR3 reads CASTRTGDQPQHF. DNA of the CDR3: TGTGCCAGCACCCGGACAGGGGATCAGCCCCAGCATTTT.

This chain joins TRBV4-3 and TRBJ2-7; D is perhaps TRBD2 (6 bases). The germline V and J ends were trimmed by 1 base and 3 bases, with 13 bases remaining between them. The CDR3 covers 15 residues. CDR1 and CDR2 (germline): LGHNA, YSLEER. CDR3 loop: CASSQVGGESYEQYF. The CDR3 DNA sequence: TGCGCCAGCAGCCAAGTGGGCGGGGAGAGCTACGAGCAGTACTTC.

This rearrangement joins TRBV12-5 to TRBJ2-5; maybe TRBD1 (6 bases). Trimming stripped 5 bases from V and 1 base from J, with 14 bases between. The CDR3 covers 15 residues. Germline loops: CDR1 LGHNT, CDR2 FRNRAP. CDR3 in amino acids: CASGISPGAQETQYF. CDR3 bases: TGTGCTAGTGGTATTTCCCCAGGGGCCCAAGAGACCCAGTACTTC.

The chain joins TRBV27 to TRBJ1-1, with TRBD1 matching 8 bases. The V gene's germline CDR1 is MNHEY and CDR2 SMNVEV (reference sequence). The V gene end was trimmed by 0 bases and the J gene end by 9 bases; junction bases not matched to a gene: 6. This CDR3 contains 14 residues. The CDR3 region has the DNA TGTGCCAGCAGTTTATCGAGGACAGGGACTAAAGCTTTCTTT. Amino acids: CASSLSRTGTKAFF.

This clone is a singleton in its sample. J is TRBJ2-1 and V is TRBV15; 16 bases are a match to TRBD2. Per germline, CDR1 LNHNV and CDR2 YYDKDF (reference sequence). This CDR3 has 19 amino acids. V was pared by 5 bases and J by 8 bases, with 15 bases of the junction left unmatched. CDR3 nucleotides: TGTGCCACCAGCGGCCCCGGGACTAGCGGGAGGGCCAGCAGGGATGAGCAGTTCTTC. Amino acid sequence: CATSGPGTSGRASRDEQFF.

The V gene is TRBV30, the J gene TRBJ2-1; TRBD2 might be the D (6 bases). CDR1 is GTSNPN and CDR2 is SVGIG in the germline V gene (reference sequence). The CDR3 runs 16 residues. V was clipped by 1 base and J by 0 bases, with 13 bases between them. The DNA for the CDR3 is TGTGCCTGGAGTGGTGGTAGCGGAAGCTCCTACAATGAGCAGTTCTTC. This encodes CAWSGGSGSSYNEQFF.

The chain joins TRBV7-2 to TRBJ2-5; D may be TRBD1 (6 bases). The CDR3 spans 16 residues. Trimming removed 5 bases from V and 2 bases from J, with 18 bases in between. Germline lookup yields CDR1 SGHTA and CDR2 FQGNSA. Here the CDR3 reads CASSSPLDRIQETQYF. The CDR3 bases are TGTGCCAGCAGCAGTCCCCTGGACAGAATACAAGAGACCCAGTACTTC.

The V and J genes are TRBV6-5 and TRBJ2-7; a weak D match, TRBD1 (6 bases). Trimming shortened V by 4 bases and J by 0 bases, and 10 bases separated the two germline ends. There are 14 residues in the CDR3. Germline loops: CDR1 MNHEY, CDR2 SVGAGI. The CDR3 DNA sequence: TGTGCCAGCAGTTTCGGACAGAGCTCCTACGAGCAGTACTTC. It yields the protein CASSFGQSSYEQYF.

The J gene is TRBJ2-3, the V gene TRBV6-5, with D perhaps being TRBD1 or TRBD2 (5 bases each). Germline V gives CDR1 MNHEY, CDR2 SVGAGI. V lost 5 bases and J lost 6, with 18 bases in between. This CDR3 is built from 15 residues. The CDR3 bases are TGTGCCAGCAGTCCGAAAGTGAAGGGGAGCGATACGCAGTATTTT. Protein product: CASSPKVKGSDTQYF.

V and J are TRBV5-1 and TRBJ2-7; 7 positions agree with TRBD1. The CDR3 has 15 amino acids. The ends lost 4 bases at V and 0 bases at J; junction bases unmatched: 7. The germline gives CDR1 SGHRS, CDR2 YFSETQ. The CDR3 sequence: CASSGRQGSSYEQYF. CDR3 DNA sequence: TGCGCCAGCAGCGGGCGACAGGGATCCTCCTACGAGCAGTACTTC. The variable domain in full, with the rest retrieved from reference TRBV5-1 and TRBJ2-7, is KAGVTQTPRYLIKTRGQQVTLSCSPISGHRSVSWYQQTPGQGLQFLFEYFSETQRNKGNFPGRFSGRQFSNSRSEMNVSTLELGDSALYLCASSGRQGSSYEQYFGPGTRLTVT.

The sample holds one count of this clone. The chain joins TRBV5-6 to TRBJ1-2, with unresolved D. This CDR3 is 14 amino acids long. The germline V gene encodes CDR1 SGHDT and CDR2 YYEEEE. The germline V and J ends were trimmed by 3 bases and 0 bases, with 9 bases remaining between them. Written as DNA, the CDR3 is TGTGCCAGCAGCTACGGGGTTCCTAACTATGGCTACACCTTC. As protein: CASSYGVPNYGYTF.

V gene TRBV19 combines with J gene TRBJ2-3, with D perhaps TRBD2 (7 bases). CDR1 and CDR2 from the germline V gene are LNHDA and SQIVND (reference sequence). The length of the CDR3 is 16 residues. V gave up 2 bases and J gave up 0 bases, with 12 bases separating them. The chain's CDR3 is CASSILAGASTDTQYF. The DNA for the CDR3 is TGTGCCAGTAGTATACTGGCGGGGGCTAGCACAGATACGCAGTATTTT.

DNA for the CDR3: TGTGCCAGCTCACCACTTCTGGGGGACTATGGCTACACCTTC. Residues: CASSPLLGDYGYTF. The rearrangement links TRBV18 to TRBJ1-2; D possibly corresponds to TRBD1 (5 bases). Trimming left V 1 base short and J 3 bases short, with 9 bases between. The CDR3 loop spans 14 amino acids. Germline V gene sequence: CDR1 KGHSH, CDR2 LQKENI.

The genes are TRBV4-1 and TRBJ2-7, with 15 bases aligning to TRBD2. Germline V gives CDR1 MGHRA, CDR2 YSYEKL. CDR3 length: 18 amino acids. The V and J ends lost 1 base and 2 bases, in that order; junction bases with no gene match: 6. CDR3 sequence reads: CASSQAGTSGRSPYEQYF. The CDR3 DNA reads TGCGCCAGCAGCCAAGCCGGGACTAGCGGGAGGTCCCCCTACGAGCAGTACTTC.

This clone was picked up a small number of times. Other DNA variants within this sample encode the same CDR3. The V gene is TRBV5-6, the J gene TRBJ1-2; D remains ambiguous. This CDR3 contains 13 residues. The germline CDR1 and CDR2 sequences are SGHDT and YYEEEE. V gave up 2 bases and J gave up 7 bases, with 12 bases separating them. CDR3 DNA: TGTGCCAGCAGCTTTTATAAGGGTCTTGGCTACACCTTC. This encodes CASSFYKGLGYTF.

This clone has more than one count but fewer than ten. The V call is TRBV5-1, the J call TRBJ2-5; tentatively, D is TRBD1 (6 bases). The V gene's germline CDR1 is SGHRS and CDR2 YFSETQ. The V gene lost 4 bases and the J gene lost 5 bases, with 18 bases spanning the gap. The CDR3 totals 15 residues. The CDR3 spells CASSDRGAGVETQYF. CDR3 nucleotides: TGCGCCAGCAGCGATCGAGGTGCAGGGGTCGAGACCCAGTACTTC.

The gene calls are TRBV7-9 and TRBJ2-3, with TRBD2 matching over 8 bases. Germline CDR1 reads SEHNR; CDR2 reads FQNEAQ (reference sequence). There are 15 residues in the CDR3. J was trimmed by 3 bases and V by 5 bases; bases with no gene match: 7. CDR3 in amino acids: CASSDPAGVTDTQYF. The CDR3 DNA is TGTGCCAGCAGCGACCCAGCGGGAGTTACAGATACGCAGTATTTT. The full variable domain, its missing parts supplied by reference TRBV7-9 and TRBJ2-3, is DTGVSQNPRHKITKRGQNVTFRCDPISEHNRLYWYRQTLGQGPEFLTYFQNEAQLEKSRLLSDRFSAERPKGSFSTLEIQRTEQGDSAMYLCASSDPAGVTDTQYFGPGTRLTVL.

The rearrangement uses TRBV10-3 and TRBJ1-2; D possibly corresponds to TRBD1 (5 bases). Germline CDR1 ENHRY, CDR2 SYGVKD. V dropped 6 bases and J dropped 7 bases, with 15 bases sitting between them. This CDR3 spans 13 amino acids. CDR3 sequence (DNA): TGTGCCATCAGGGAAGACAGCGCAGGTGGCTACACCTTC. Its protein product is CAIREDSAGGYTF.

The genes are TRBV11-2 and TRBJ2-2; TRBD2 matches at 8 bases. Germline values: CDR1 SGHAT, CDR2 FQNNGV. This CDR3 has 17 amino acids. J gave up 5 bases and V 5 bases, and 13 bases lay outside the gene matches. CDR3 nucleotides: TGTGCCAGCAGCCCTATTAGCGGGATGGCTTGGACCGGGGAGCTGTTTTTT. Translating gives CASSPISGMAWTGELFF.

This clone has a single count. The chain joins TRBV9 to TRBJ2-7, with a weak D call TRBD1 (5 bases). Deletions cut 3 bases from V and 4 bases from J, with 5 bases between. Germline V gives CDR1 SGDLS, CDR2 YYNGEE. The CDR3 runs 11 residues. Here the CDR3 DNA reads TGTGCCAGCAGCGCAGGGTACGAGCAGTACTTC. Translating it yields CASSAGYEQYF.